This is a list of T cell receptor beta chains from one sample in a study of T cell responses to AZD1222 COVID-19 vaccine. Data came from immunoSEQ multiplex PCR; TCRdb stores just in-frame clones and leaves some out. The data contain some 97,000 clones, around nine tenths of them singletons. The material was peripheral blood, obtained on day 0 of AZD1222 vaccination. All receptors come from an adult in good health. Each CDR3 is given with its conserved first and last residue. The D gene is left open where the match is weak. Clone sizes are given selectively: once, few, many, or a class where the clone is expanded.

d_call: TRBD1
j_call: TRBJ1-1
clone_size: .
v_call: TRBV28
cdr3_aa: CASSTRQGWAEAFF
cdr3_nt: TGTGCCAGCAGTACCCGACAGGGTTGGGCTGAAGCTTTCTTT

d_call: TRBD1
j_call: TRBJ2-7
clone_size: .
v_call: TRBV7-2
cdr3_aa: CASSLGPTGFSAEQYF
cdr3_nt: TGTGCCAGCAGCTTAGGCCCGACAGGGTTTTCTGCCGAGCAGTACTTC

d_call: TRBD2
j_call: TRBJ2-1
clone_size: few
v_call: TRBV9
cdr3_aa: CASSPGGGAGNEQFF
cdr3_nt: TGTGCCAGCAGTCCCGGCGGGGGGGCCGGGAATGAGCAGTTCTTC

d_call: .
j_call: TRBJ1-1
clone_size: .
v_call: TRBV5-1
cdr3_aa: CASSGGVNTEAFF
cdr3_nt: TGCGCCAGCAGCGGGGGGGTGAACACTGAAGCTTTCTTT

d_call: .
j_call: TRBJ1-5
clone_size: .
v_call: TRBV6-5
cdr3_aa: CASSPSYSNQPQHF
cdr3_nt: TGTGCCAGCAGCCCGTCTTATAGCAATCAGCCCCAGCATTTT

d_call: TRBD1
j_call: TRBJ1-6
clone_size: .
v_call: TRBV3-1/TRBV3-2
cdr3_aa: CASSRFHSLGTGGNSPLHF
cdr3_nt: TGTGCCAGCAGCCGGTTCCACTCATTGGGGACAGGGGGCAACTCACCCCTCCACTTT

d_call: .
j_call: TRBJ1-1
clone_size: .
v_call: TRBV5-1
cdr3_aa: CASRLGGQYTEAFF
cdr3_nt: TGCGCCAGCAGACTGGGGGGCCAATACACTGAAGCTTTCTTT

d_call: .
j_call: TRBJ2-2
clone_size: once
v_call: TRBV19
cdr3_aa: CASSITTNTGELFF
cdr3_nt: TGTGCCAGTAGTATAACCACGAACACCGGGGAGCTGTTTTTT

d_call: TRBD1
j_call: TRBJ1-1
clone_size: .
v_call: TRBV30
cdr3_aa: CAWSAGQGEGEAFF
cdr3_nt: TGTGCCTGGAGTGCGGGACAGGGCGAGGGTGAAGCTTTCTTT

d_call: .
j_call: TRBJ1-1
clone_size: .
v_call: TRBV15
cdr3_aa: CATSARESTEAFF
cdr3_nt: TGTGCCACCAGCGCCAGGGAAAGCACTGAAGCTTTCTTT

d_call: .
j_call: TRBJ1-6
clone_size: .
v_call: TRBV4-3
cdr3_aa: CASSLRQNNSPLHF
cdr3_nt: TGCGCCAGCAGCCTACGACAGAATAATTCACCCCTCCACTTT

d_call: .
j_call: TRBJ1-4
clone_size: .
v_call: TRBV7-2
cdr3_aa: CASSSGFGYEKLFF
cdr3_nt: TGTGCCAGCAGCTCTGGGTTTGGTTATGAAAAACTGTTTTTT

d_call: TRBD2
j_call: TRBJ2-3
clone_size: .
v_call: TRBV28
cdr3_aa: CASSSSGGSTDTQYF
cdr3_nt: TGTGCCAGCAGTTCCAGCGGGGGGTCCACAGATACGCAGTATTTT

d_call: TRBD2
j_call: TRBJ2-3
clone_size: .
v_call: TRBV11-2
cdr3_aa: CASSIAGGNTDTQYF
cdr3_nt: TGTGCCAGCAGCATAGCGGGGGGAAACACAGATACGCAGTATTTT

d_call: .
j_call: TRBJ1-5
clone_size: .
v_call: TRBV28
cdr3_aa: CASSSHTGTPGQPQHF
cdr3_nt: TGTGCCAGCAGTTCCCACACGGGGACCCCGGGGCAGCCCCAGCATTTT

d_call: TRBD1
j_call: TRBJ1-5
clone_size: .
v_call: TRBV7-8
cdr3_aa: CASSQTEDRRHQPQHF
cdr3_nt: TGTGCCAGCAGCCAGACGGAGGACAGGCGGCATCAGCCCCAGCATTTT

d_call: .
j_call: TRBJ1-2
clone_size: .
v_call: TRBV7-9
cdr3_aa: CASSLLRDGYTF
cdr3_nt: TGTGCCAGCAGCTTGCTCCGGGATGGCTACACCTTC

d_call: .
j_call: TRBJ1-5
clone_size: few
v_call: TRBV2
cdr3_aa: CASNLDSLSSNQPQHF
cdr3_nt: TGTGCCAGCAATCTTGACAGCCTATCCAGCAATCAGCCCCAGCATTTT

d_call: .
j_call: TRBJ1-4
clone_size: .
v_call: TRBV30
cdr3_aa: CAWERGGHEKLFF
cdr3_nt: TGTGCCTGGGAACGTGGGGGGCATGAAAAACTGTTTTTT

d_call: TRBD1
j_call: TRBJ1-2
clone_size: few
v_call: TRBV18
cdr3_aa: CASSPPGQGAQGGYTF
cdr3_nt: TGTGCCAGCTCACCACCGGGACAGGGGGCGCAGGGTGGCTACACCTTC

d_call: .
j_call: TRBJ2-1
clone_size: .
v_call: TRBV7-2
cdr3_aa: CASSLEVGPSYNEQFF
cdr3_nt: TGTGCCAGCAGCTTAGAAGTCGGGCCGAGCTACAATGAGCAGTTCTTC

d_call: .
j_call: TRBJ1-2
clone_size: .
v_call: TRBV6-5
cdr3_aa: CASRHREHYGYTF
cdr3_nt: TGTGCCAGCAGGCACAGGGAACACTATGGCTACACCTTC

d_call: .
j_call: TRBJ1-5
clone_size: .
v_call: TRBV19
cdr3_aa: CASSLGIPYSNQPQHF
cdr3_nt: TGTGCCAGTAGTCTGGGGATACCCTATAGCAATCAGCCCCAGCATTTT

d_call: TRBD2
j_call: TRBJ2-2
clone_size: .
v_call: TRBV10-3
cdr3_aa: CATSSGTSGGASGELFF
cdr3_nt: TGTGCCACCTCCTCCGGGACTAGCGGGGGGGCGAGCGGGGAGCTGTTTTTT

d_call: .
j_call: TRBJ1-1
clone_size: .
v_call: TRBV7-9
cdr3_aa: CASSLSGGNTEAFF
cdr3_nt: TGTGCCAGCAGCTTATCCGGGGGGAACACTGAAGCTTTCTTT

d_call: TRBD2
j_call: TRBJ2-5
clone_size: .
v_call: TRBV4-1
cdr3_aa: CASSQDPGLALGETQYF
cdr3_nt: TGCGCCAGCAGCCAAGACCCCGGACTAGCGCTAGGGGAGACCCAGTACTTC

d_call: TRBD1
j_call: TRBJ2-3
clone_size: .
v_call: TRBV2
cdr3_aa: CASSVTGGRTDTQYF
cdr3_nt: TGTGCCAGCAGTGTGACAGGGGGCAGGACAGATACGCAGTATTTT

d_call: .
j_call: TRBJ1-2
clone_size: .
v_call: TRBV6-5
cdr3_aa: CASRGQGGPYYGYTF
cdr3_nt: TGTGCCAGCAGGGGTCAAGGGGGGCCTTACTATGGCTACACCTTC

d_call: TRBD1
j_call: TRBJ1-1
clone_size: .
v_call: TRBV3-1/TRBV3-2
cdr3_aa: CASSQKDRANTEAFF
cdr3_nt: TGTGCCAGCAGCCAAAAGGACAGGGCGAACACTGAAGCTTTCTTT

d_call: .
j_call: TRBJ1-2
clone_size: .
v_call: TRBV14
cdr3_aa: CASSQRVNYGYTF
cdr3_nt: TGTGCCAGCAGCCAAAGGGTTAACTATGGCTACACCTTC

d_call: TRBD1
j_call: TRBJ1-2
clone_size: .
v_call: TRBV5-6
cdr3_aa: CASSPGQGNYGYTF
cdr3_nt: TGTGCCAGCAGCCCGGGACAGGGTAACTATGGCTACACCTTC

d_call: .
j_call: TRBJ1-4
clone_size: .
v_call: TRBV30
cdr3_aa: CALQGPVSSNEKLFF
cdr3_nt: TGTGCCTTACAGGGTCCCGTGTCTTCTAATGAAAAACTGTTTTTT

d_call: .
j_call: TRBJ2-3
clone_size: .
v_call: TRBV5-4
cdr3_aa: CASSLVSSDTQYF
cdr3_nt: TGTGCCAGCAGCTTAGTGAGCTCAGATACGCAGTATTTT

d_call: .
j_call: TRBJ1-2
clone_size: .
v_call: TRBV6-1
cdr3_aa: CASSEDQAYYGYTF
cdr3_nt: TGTGCCAGCAGTGAAGACCAGGCCTACTATGGCTACACCTTC

d_call: .
j_call: TRBJ1-6
clone_size: .
v_call: TRBV10-3
cdr3_aa: CAISGRTYNSPLHF
cdr3_nt: TGTGCCATCAGTGGACGGACATATAATTCACCCCTCCACTTT

d_call: .
j_call: TRBJ1-5
clone_size: once
v_call: TRBV3-1/TRBV3-2
cdr3_aa: CASSQDTRANQPQHF
cdr3_nt: TGTGCCAGCAGCCAAGATACCAGGGCCAATCAGCCCCAGCATTTT

d_call: TRBD2
j_call: TRBJ2-1
clone_size: .
v_call: TRBV4-2
cdr3_aa: CASSSRSGTSLWTAYNEQFF
cdr3_nt: TGTGCCAGCAGCTCAAGGTCCGGGACTAGTTTATGGACCGCCTACAATGAGCAGTTCTTC

d_call: .
j_call: TRBJ1-6
clone_size: once
v_call: TRBV6-2/TRBV6-3
cdr3_aa: CASSFRPAGNSPLHF
cdr3_nt: TGTGCCAGCAGTTTTCGACCAGCGGGAAATTCACCCCTCCACTTT

d_call: .
j_call: TRBJ1-2
clone_size: .
v_call: TRBV27
cdr3_aa: CASSLEGFGGYTF
cdr3_nt: TGTGCCAGCAGTTTGGAGGGATTTGGTGGCTACACCTTC

d_call: .
j_call: TRBJ2-5
clone_size: .
v_call: TRBV7-9
cdr3_aa: CASSPYRQGRVQETQYF
cdr3_nt: TGTGCCAGCAGCCCGTACAGACAGGGGAGGGTTCAAGAGACCCAGTACTTC

d_call: .
j_call: TRBJ1-6
clone_size: .
v_call: TRBV9
cdr3_aa: CASSVDPGRAPLHF
cdr3_nt: TGTGCCAGCAGCGTAGATCCAGGCCGGGCACCCCTCCACTTT

d_call: .
j_call: TRBJ1-1
clone_size: .
v_call: TRBV23-1
cdr3_aa: CANWARMNTEAFF
cdr3_nt: TGCGCCAACTGGGCGCGAATGAACACTGAAGCTTTCTTT

d_call: TRBD1
j_call: TRBJ1-3
clone_size: .
v_call: TRBV4-3
cdr3_aa: CASSQGTGHSGNTIYF
cdr3_nt: TGCGCCAGCAGCCAGGGGACAGGCCACTCTGGAAACACCATATATTTT